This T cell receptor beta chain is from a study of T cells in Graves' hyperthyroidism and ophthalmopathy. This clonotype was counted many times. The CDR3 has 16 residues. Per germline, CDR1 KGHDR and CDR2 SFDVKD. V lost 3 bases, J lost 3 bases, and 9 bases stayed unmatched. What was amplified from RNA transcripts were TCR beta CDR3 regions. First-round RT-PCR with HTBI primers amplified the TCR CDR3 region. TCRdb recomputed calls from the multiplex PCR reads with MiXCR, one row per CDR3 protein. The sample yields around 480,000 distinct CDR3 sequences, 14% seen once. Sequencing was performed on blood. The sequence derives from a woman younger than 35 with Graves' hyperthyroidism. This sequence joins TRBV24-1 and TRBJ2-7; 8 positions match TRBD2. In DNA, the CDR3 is TGTGCCACCAGTGATCGCACTAGCGGAGAGGTCTACGAGCAGTACTTC. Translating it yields CATSDRTSGEVYEQYF.